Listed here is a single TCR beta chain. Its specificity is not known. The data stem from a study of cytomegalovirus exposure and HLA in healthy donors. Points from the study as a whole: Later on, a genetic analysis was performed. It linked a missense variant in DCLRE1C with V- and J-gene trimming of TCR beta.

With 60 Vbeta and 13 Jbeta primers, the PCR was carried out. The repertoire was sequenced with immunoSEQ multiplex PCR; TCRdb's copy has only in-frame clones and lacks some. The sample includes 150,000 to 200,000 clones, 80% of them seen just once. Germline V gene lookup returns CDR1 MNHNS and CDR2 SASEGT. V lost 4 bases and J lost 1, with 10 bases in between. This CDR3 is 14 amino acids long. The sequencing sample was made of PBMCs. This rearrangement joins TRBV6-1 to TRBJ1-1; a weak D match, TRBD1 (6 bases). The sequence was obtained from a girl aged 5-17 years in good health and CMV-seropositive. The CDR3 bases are TGTGCCAGCAGTGTAGCACAGGGGAACACTGAAGCTTTCTTT. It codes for CASSVAQGNTEAFF.